This TCR beta chain is drawn from a study of T cell responses to AZD1222 COVID-19 vaccine. Per germline, CDR1 MNHEY and CDR2 SMNVEV (reference sequence). V lost 5 bases and J lost 1, with 12 bases in between. The CDR3 extends over 15 amino acids. Libraries were prepared by immunoSEQ multiplex PCR; TCRdb keeps only in-frame clonotypes and omits some of them. This table has over 70,000 clones, 70% to 80% appearing once. The sequencing here drew on peripheral blood, taken 28 days after the second dose of the MenACWY control vaccine. The source is an adult who received the MenACWY meningococcal vaccine as a control. This chain uses TRBV27 with TRBJ1-3, with D uncertain. The CDR3 region has the DNA TGTGCCAGCAGTGGGAGAGGACCGTCTGGAAACACCATATATTTT. It is translated as CASSGRGPSGNTIYF.